A selection of T cell receptor beta chains follows, all from one sample in a study of T cell repertoires in cytomegalovirus infection. No antigens are known for them. TCRdb re-called the reads through MiXCR, storing one row per CDR3 protein. The sample lists some 940,000 distinct CDR3 sequences, roughly 31% occurring once. This sample comprised cultured CD8+ T cells from PBMCs, obtained from culture after CMV antigen stimulation. The receptors derive from a human donor in good health (CMV status not recorded). Some clones in this sample may be carry-over from other donors' samples. The CDR3 runs from the conserved cysteine through the conserved F or W. The D gene is left open where the match is weak. The listing skips clone size in some rows; elsewhere it reads once, few, many or a size class.

CDR3 length	J gene	D gene	V gene	clone size	CDR3 DNA	CDR3 protein
15	TRBJ1-3	.	TRBV10-3	.	TGTGCCATCACTGCATTCCGGGACACTGGAAACACCATATATTTT	CAITAFRDTGNTIYF
16	TRBJ2-1	TRBD1	TRBV13	.	TGTGCCAGCAGCTTACGATGGGGGACAGGGGGCGATGAGCAGTTCTTC	CASSLRWGTGGDEQFF
14	TRBJ2-2	TRBD1	TRBV19	.	TGTGCCAGTAGTTCCGGGACAGGGATCGGGGAGCTGTTTTTT	CASSSGTGIGELFF
12	TRBJ2-1	.	TRBV19	few	TGTGCCAGTAGTATATTCGGCAATGAGCAGTTCTTC	CASSIFGNEQFF
17	TRBJ2-7	.	TRBV7-9	many	TGTGCCAGCAGCTTACCCCCGGGTCTGCAAGGCTCCTACGAGCAGTACTTC	CASSLPPGLQGSYEQYF
15	TRBJ2-2	.	TRBV4-1	.	TGCGCCAGCAGCCAAGAAAGGCAGGCCACCGGGGAGCTGTTTTTT	CASSQERQATGELFF
15	TRBJ1-1	.	TRBV6-2/TRBV6-3	.	TGTGCCAGCAGCCCCCTCGACAGGAGCGACACTGAAGCTTTCTTT	CASSPLDRSDTEAFF
17	TRBJ2-7	.	TRBV5-4	few	TGTGCCAGCAGCTTGGCCGGGATTGGTGGGACCTCCTACGAGCAGTACTTC	CASSLAGIGGTSYEQYF
15	TRBJ1-1	.	TRBV4-3	.	TGCGCCAGCAGCCAAGATGGGACAATGAACACTGAAGCTTTCTTT	CASSQDGTMNTEAFF
16	TRBJ1-1	TRBD1	TRBV6-2/TRBV6-3	.	TGTGCCAGCAGTTACACCCGGACAGGGGTGAACACTGAAGCTTTCTTT	CASSYTRTGVNTEAFF
12	TRBJ2-3	.	TRBV7-9	once	TGTGCCAGCAGTAATGCCGGGGCCCCCGAGTATTTT	CASSNAGAPEYF
15	TRBJ2-5	TRBD1	TRBV7-8	.	TGTGCCAGCAGCTTACTTCGACAGGGACAAGAGACCCAGTACTTC	CASSLLRQGQETQYF
18	TRBJ2-1	.	TRBV12-3/TRBV12-4	.	TGTGCCAGCAGCCCCCAACACTCCTTACCTGGCTCCTACAATGAGCAGTTCTTC	CASSPQHSLPGSYNEQFF
15	TRBJ2-5	.	TRBV11-2	few	TGTGCCAGCAGTTCCGGGACAACTCTCCAAGAGACCCAGTACTTC	CASSSGTTLQETQYF
15	TRBJ2-1	.	TRBV6-2/TRBV6-3	.	TGTGCCAGCAGTGAAGAACCGGGGGTGTACAATGAGCAGTTCTTC	CASSEEPGVYNEQFF